The TCR beta chain under discussion was sequenced for a study of blood T cell repertoires in COVID-19. Germline CDR1 reads KGHSH; CDR2 reads LQKENI. V lost 3 bases, J lost 2 bases, and 13 bases lay in between. The length of the CDR3 is 15 residues. Data came from immunoSEQ multiplex PCR; TCRdb stores just in-frame clones and leaves some out. The sample records 350,000 to 400,000 clones, roughly 90% being singletons. The clonotype originates from a woman in her twenties or thirties with COVID-19, enrolled during active disease. The sequenced sample consisted of peripheral blood. V gene TRBV18 combines with J gene TRBJ1-1, with no clear D. The DNA for the CDR3 is TGTGCCAGCTCACCTTATGAGACTCTTAACACTGAAGCTTTCTTT. It encodes CASSPYETLNTEAFF.